This T cell receptor beta chain was sequenced in a study of T-cell reconstitution after alpha-beta-depleted transplantation in children (dated by TCRdb to 2016 to 2017). In terms of the full investigation: The study quantitatively tracked T-cell immune reconstitution after TCRalphabeta/CD19-depleted allogeneic hematopoietic cell transplantation in children using TCR repertoire profiling.

At the junction V is shortened by 8 bases and J by 2 bases, with 12 bases in between. Counted from cysteine to phenylalanine, this CDR3 has 13 amino acids. The sequence is cut down to CDR3 DNA, 39 bases in frame from base 1. According to the germline V gene, CDR1 reads MGHRA and CDR2 reads YSYEKL. Beyond this particular receptor, the publication reports: The frequencies of hyperexpanded clones fell over the following months, and after one year, T-cell counts and TCRbeta diversity were mostly attributed to newly produced T cells. In some patients, high TCRbeta diversity at day 60 was attributed to recipient T cells and intrathymic progenitors that had survived conditioning. Apparently early alphabetaT-cell count recovery about two months after transplant reportedly relied on only several hundred rapidly expanded clones derived from non-depleted graft cells.

Libraries were made using PCR. The reads were generated on an Illumina HiSeq 2500. TCR library preparation used molecular barcoding, with unique molecular identifiers applied to normalize quantification of the TCRbeta repertoire. The raw public reads went through TCRdb reprocessing: fastp at Q25, MiXCR clone calling, in-frame beta chains kept. Rows with a matching CDR3 protein are joined into one entry that keeps the most common DNA and genes. This sample lists about 210,000 distinct CDR3 sequences; approximately 17% were detected once. The biggest ten clones account for around 45% of the sample. This clonotype appeared a few times. What this receptor recognizes is not known. No much larger clonotype is one base removed from it; base qualities were not supplied. The treatment or condition label, read with the paper, signifies: allogeneic hematopoietic cell transplantation with graft depleted of TCRalphabeta T cells and CD19 B cells. TCRalphabeta/CD19-depleted allogeneic hematopoietic cell grafts were given to the transplant recipients, all of whom were children.

The sequence joins TRBV4-1 to TRBJ2-5, and the D gene may be TRBD1, 6 bases matching. The clonotype originates from a male patient between 2 and 10 years old who had a stem cell transplant for acute lymphoblastic leukemia, so the T cells may come from the graft donor. Source: PBMCs, mostly from graft donor cells, taken 360 days after TCRalphabeta/CD19-depleted stem cell transplant. The nucleotides read TGCGCCAGCGGACGACAGGAACAAGAGACCCAGTACTTC. Its product reads: CASGRQEQETQYF.